A single sample gave rise to the 22 T cell receptor beta chains below, sequenced in a study of blood T cell repertoires in COVID-19. Some clones are missing from TCRdb's copy, which holds only in-frame ones; the method was immunoSEQ multiplex PCR. There are 450,000 to 600,000 clones in the sample; approximately 90% occur only once, and about 0.65% lies in the top ten. The sequenced material came from PBMCs or T cells enriched from blood (not recorded which). The receptor set was obtained from a woman between 18 and 29 years old who had recovered from COVID-19.

Concerning this clone: The same CDR3 also results from other DNA sequences found in this sample. V is TRBV5-1 and J is TRBJ1-2; 7 nucleotides agree with TRBD1. CDR3 length equals 13 residues. Germline lookup yields CDR1 SGHRS and CDR2 YFSETQ. V trimming: 3 bases; J trimming: 8 bases; junction bases outside the gene matches: 7. Here the CDR3 DNA reads TGCGCCAGCAGCTCACAGGGGCTTGGGGGCTACACCTTC. Its protein is CASSSQGLGGYTF.

The chain employs TRBV28 and TRBJ2-1, with no clear D. V lost 5 bases to trimming and J lost 7 bases, with 9 bases between them. The CDR3 has 12 residues. Per the germline V gene, CDR1 is MDHEN and CDR2 is SYDVKM. CDR3 in amino acids: CASSNVHNEQFF. The DNA of the CDR3 is TGTGCCAGCAGTAATGTCCATAATGAGCAGTTCTTC. The variable domain in full, with the rest retrieved from reference TRBV28 and TRBJ2-1, is DVKVTQSSRYLVKRTGEKVFLECVQDMDHENMFWYRQDPGLGLRLIYFSYDVKMKEKGDIPEGYSVSREKKERFSLILESASTNQTSMYLCASSNVHNEQFFGPGTRLTVL.

This clone was detected a few times. The chain couples TRBV18 to TRBJ1-1; the D gene is possibly TRBD1 (5 bases). CDR3 size: 16 residues. Germline loops: CDR1 KGHSH, CDR2 LQKENI. The ends were cut back, 3 bases at V and 0 bases at J, with 14 bases in the middle. The CDR3 coding sequence is TGTGCCAGCTCACCTACAGGAACCCCCATGAACACTGAAGCTTTCTTT. Its translation: CASSPTGTPMNTEAFF.

This clone was counted only a few times. The chain employs TRBV6-5 and TRBJ1-5, with D maybe TRBD1 (5 bases). V was cut by 0 bases and J by 7 bases, with 10 bases left in between. The CDR3 runs 14 residues. Germline loops: CDR1 MNHEY, CDR2 SVGAGI. CDR3 nucleotide sequence: TGTGCCAGCAGTTACTCGACGGGGGGGCAGCCCCAGCATTTT. Its protein is CASSYSTGGQPQHF.

The rearrangement uses TRBV19 and TRBJ2-6, with D perhaps TRBD1 (5 bases). CDR1 and CDR2 (germline): LNHDA, SQIVND (reference sequence). The germline V and J ends were trimmed by 4 bases and 0 bases, with 13 bases remaining between them. The CDR3 length is 17 residues. The CDR3 spells CASSRSGQNSGANVLTF. For the CDR3, the DNA is TGTGCCAGTAGTAGATCAGGGCAGAACTCTGGGGCCAACGTCCTGACTTTC.

V gene TRBV12-3 or TRBV12-4 combines with J gene TRBJ2-7; D gene uncertain. V shed 3 bases and J shed 6 bases, with 12 bases lying between them. The CDR3 runs 13 residues. CDR3 loop: CASSFEVASEQYF. The CDR3 DNA follows: TGTGCCAGCAGTTTTGAGGTGGCGAGCGAGCAGTACTTC.

The chain carries TRBV5-5 and TRBJ2-5; 7 bases align to TRBD1. CDR3 length: 12 amino acids. The V gene end was trimmed by 5 bases and the J gene end by 5 bases; junction bases not matched to a gene: 3. Germline loops: CDR1 SGHKS, CDR2 YYEKEE (reference sequence). The CDR3 sequence: CASSPTGETQYF. The CDR3 DNA reads as TGTGCCAGCAGTCCGACAGGGGAGACCCAGTACTTC.

The chain links TRBV6-5 to TRBJ1-3, with unresolved D. V lost 8 bases to trimming and J lost 4 bases, with 12 bases between them. The CDR3 is made up of 13 amino acids. Per germline, CDR1 MNHEY and CDR2 SVGAGI. Here the CDR3 reads CASAVLWGNTIYF. DNA of the CDR3: TGTGCCAGCGCGGTCTTATGGGGAAACACCATATATTTT.

The CDR3 region has the DNA TGTGCCAGCAGTGAACGGACAGGGGATAACTATGGCTACACCTTC. It yields the protein CASSERTGDNYGYTF. The J gene is TRBJ1-2, the V gene TRBV2, with 9 bases identical to TRBD1. V lost 2 bases, J lost 1 base, and 2 bases stayed unmatched. Germline V gives CDR1 SNHLY, CDR2 FYNNEI. The CDR3 contains 15 residues.

The rearrangement links TRBV28 to TRBJ1-6; perhaps TRBD1 as D (5 bases). V was trimmed by 4 bases and J by 10 bases, leaving 8 bases between them. Germline V gene sequence: CDR1 MDHEN, CDR2 SYDVKM. The CDR3 contains 12 residues. The CDR3 DNA is TGTGCCAGCAGTTCAGGGTACTCACCCCTCCACTTT. It is translated as CASSSGYSPLHF. The whole variable domain, remainder taken from reference TRBV28 and TRBJ1-6, is DVKVTQSSRYLVKRTGEKVFLECVQDMDHENMFWYRQDPGLGLRLIYFSYDVKMKEKGDIPEGYSVSREKKERFSLILESASTNQTSMYLCASSSGYSPLHFGNGTRLTVT.

Details on this clone: The junction shows a germline mismatch at one end, possibly a read error. This rearrangement joins TRBV5-1 to TRBJ1-3, with 10 bases aligning to TRBD1. The CDR3 length is 14 residues. Germline CDR1 reads SGHRS; CDR2 reads YFSETQ. In nucleotides, the CDR3 is TGCGCCAGCAGCTTGGCCGAGACAGGGGGCGCGAGGAGATTT. It codes for CASSLAETGGARRF.

A few counts support this clone. The V gene is TRBV29-1, the J gene TRBJ1-2; 8 bases match TRBD1. Germline loops: CDR1 SQVTM, CDR2 ANQGSEA. The V segment lost 6 bases and the J segment 7 bases; nucleotides outside the gene matches: 4. The CDR3 covers 11 residues. The CDR3 here is CSVPDRAGYTF. DNA of the CDR3: TGCAGCGTCCCGGACAGGGCTGGCTACACCTTC.

The chain recombines TRBV5-4 with TRBJ1-2; tentatively, D is TRBD1 (5 bases). Trimming took 0 bases from V and 7 from J, leaving 10 bases between them. Germline CDR1 reads SGHNT; CDR2 reads YYREEE (reference sequence). The CDR3 totals 13 residues. As DNA, the CDR3 is TGTGCCAGCAGCTTGGCTTCAGGGCCTGGCTACACCTTC. The encoded protein is CASSLASGPGYTF.

This sequence joins TRBV10-3 and TRBJ2-3; unclear D gene. V gave up 8 bases and J gave up 1 base, with 13 bases separating them. This CDR3 is 14 amino acids long. The germline gives CDR1 ENHRY, CDR2 SYGVKD. Here the CDR3 DNA reads TGTGCCATCCGGCGGCTGAAACGCACAGATACGCAGTATTTT. It yields the protein CAIRRLKRTDTQYF.

V gene TRBV6-1 combines with J gene TRBJ2-2; perhaps TRBD2 as D (6 bases). The CDR3 is 14 amino acids. With 5 bases removed from V and 5 bases from J, the gap between germline ends came to 12 bases. The germline CDR1 and CDR2 sequences are MNHNS and SASEGT. The CDR3 loop is CASSNRGVTGELFF. DNA for the CDR3: TGTGCCAGCAGTAACCGCGGGGTGACCGGGGAGCTGTTTTTT.

The chain combines TRBV5-6 with TRBJ2-5; possibly TRBD1 for D (5 bases). Germline lookup yields CDR1 SGHDT and CDR2 YYEEEE. This CDR3 region has 10 residues. The germline V and J ends were trimmed by 2 bases and 9 bases, with 5 bases remaining between them. CDR3 loop: CASSLGAQYF. In nucleotides, the CDR3 is TGTGCCAGCAGCTTAGGGGCCCAGTACTTC.

This chain connects TRBV4-1 to TRBJ1-2, with TRBD1 identical over 7 bases. Germline CDR1 MGHRA, CDR2 YSYEKL. The CDR3 totals 15 residues. With 5 bases clipped from V and 0 bases from J, the junction kept 6 bases outside the gene matches. The CDR3 region has the DNA TGCGCCAGCAGCAAGGGACAGATAGCTAACTATGGCTACACCTTC. Protein: CASSKGQIANYGYTF.

Concerning this clone itself: At one end, the junction sequence differs from germline, possibly due to a read error. V gene TRBV3-1 (or the pseudogene TRBV3-2) combines with J gene TRBJ2-1; D is unresolved. The CDR3 totals 14 residues. Looked up from germline, CDR1 is LGHDT and CDR2 is YNNKEL (reference sequence). The CDR3 nucleotides read TGTGCCAGCAGCCAGGTAGACTCCCACAATGAGCAGTTCTTC. This translates into CASSQVDSHNEQFF.

The chain joins TRBV5-6 to TRBJ2-7; TRBD2 matches at 7 bases. CDR1 is SGHDT and CDR2 is YYEEEE in the germline V gene. V was pared by 4 bases and J by 2 bases, with 3 bases of the junction left unmatched. This CDR3 is 13 amino acids long. For the CDR3, the DNA is TGTGCCAGCAGCGGGGGGGTTGCCTACGAGCAGTACTTC. This sequence encodes CASSGGVAYEQYF.

V usage is TRBV10-1 and J usage is TRBJ1-1; D ambiguous. CDR1 WNHNN and CDR2 SYGVQD come from the germline V gene (reference sequence). Trimming stripped 9 bases from V and 5 bases from J, with 19 bases between. There are 14 residues in the CDR3. The CDR3 here is CASAQEREGTEAFF. DNA for the CDR3: TGCGCCAGTGCCCAAGAAAGGGAGGGAACTGAAGCTTTCTTT.

This clone was found many times. The chain has TRBV30 and TRBJ1-6; tentatively, D is TRBD1 (5 bases). Germline V lookup: CDR1 GTSNPN, CDR2 SVGIG (reference sequence). The ends were cut back, 3 bases at V and 11 bases at J, with 14 bases in the middle. This CDR3 spans 13 amino acids. The CDR3 DNA follows: TGTGCCTGGAGCGTAACCGGAGGGGCACCCCTCCACTTT. It yields the protein CAWSVTGGAPLHF.

This clone was detected once. This chain connects TRBV7-2 to TRBJ2-1; the D gene is possibly TRBD1 (5 bases). V was trimmed by 6 bases and J by 10 bases, leaving 13 bases between them. The germline CDR1 and CDR2 sequences are SGHTA and FQGNSA. The CDR3 runs to 12 residues. The CDR3 is CASRHDSFEQFF. The CDR3 nucleotides read TGTGCCAGCAGACATGACAGTTTCGAGCAGTTCTTC.